The clone carrying this T cell receptor (beta chain) occurred many times. This entry is derived from a study of T cells in Graves' hyperthyroidism and ophthalmopathy. RNA transcripts served as the template for amplifying TCR beta CDR3 regions. Carried out on the TCR CDR3, a first-round RT-PCR used the HTBI primer set. A single record per CDR3 protein comes from TCRdb applying MiXCR to the multiplex PCR reads. The sample carries 410,000 or so distinct CDR3 sequences, about 14% recorded once. CDR1 and CDR2 (germline): ENHRY, SYGVKD. Trimming took off 3 bases at V and 0 bases at J, with 8 bases between the two ends. CDR3 length equals 15 residues.

Input material: blood. V gene TRBV10-3 combines with J gene TRBJ1-4; D remains ambiguous. The receptor was derived from a man between 18 and 35 years old with Graves' ophthalmopathy. CDR3 sequence: CAISDGGTTNEKLFF. The CDR3 coding sequence is TGTGCCATCAGTGACGGCGGAACAACTAATGAAAAACTGTTTTTT.